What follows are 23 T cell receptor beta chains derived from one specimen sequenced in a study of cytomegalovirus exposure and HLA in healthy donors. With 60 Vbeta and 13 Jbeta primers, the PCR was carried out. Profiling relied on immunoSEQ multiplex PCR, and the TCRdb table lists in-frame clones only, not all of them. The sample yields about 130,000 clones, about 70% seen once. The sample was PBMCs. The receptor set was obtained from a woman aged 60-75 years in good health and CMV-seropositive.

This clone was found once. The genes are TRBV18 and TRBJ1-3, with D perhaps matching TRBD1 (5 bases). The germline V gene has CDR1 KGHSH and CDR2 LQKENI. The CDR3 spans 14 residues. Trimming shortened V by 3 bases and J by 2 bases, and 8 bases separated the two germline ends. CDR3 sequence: CASSPGGPGNTIYF. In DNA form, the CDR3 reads TGTGCCAGCTCACCCGGGGGTCCTGGAAACACCATATATTTT.

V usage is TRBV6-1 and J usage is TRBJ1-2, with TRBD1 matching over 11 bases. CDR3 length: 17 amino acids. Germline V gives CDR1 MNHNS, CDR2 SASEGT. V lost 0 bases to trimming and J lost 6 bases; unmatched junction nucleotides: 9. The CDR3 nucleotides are TGTGCCAGCAGTGAAGCGCTTCGGACAGGGGGCCGTAATGGCTACACCTTC. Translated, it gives CASSEALRTGGRNGYTF.

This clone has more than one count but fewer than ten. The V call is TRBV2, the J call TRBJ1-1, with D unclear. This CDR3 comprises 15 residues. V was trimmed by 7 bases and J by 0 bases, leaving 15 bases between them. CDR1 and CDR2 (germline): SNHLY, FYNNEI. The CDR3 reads CASNLMRLMNTEAFF. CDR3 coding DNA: TGTGCCAGCAACTTAATGCGCCTGATGAACACTGAAGCTTTCTTT.

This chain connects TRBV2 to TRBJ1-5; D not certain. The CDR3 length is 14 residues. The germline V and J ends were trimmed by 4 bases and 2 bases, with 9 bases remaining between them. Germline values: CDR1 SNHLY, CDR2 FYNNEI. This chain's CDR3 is CASSARAGNQPQHF. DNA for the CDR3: TGTGCCAGCAGTGCGAGGGCTGGCAATCAGCCCCAGCATTTT.

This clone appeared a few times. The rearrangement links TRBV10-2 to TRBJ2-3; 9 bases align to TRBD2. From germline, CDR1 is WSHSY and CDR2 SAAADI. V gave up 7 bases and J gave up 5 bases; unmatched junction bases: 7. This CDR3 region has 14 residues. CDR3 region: CASTGTSMRDTQYF. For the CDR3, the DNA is TGCGCCAGCACCGGGACTAGCATGCGAGATACGCAGTATTTT.

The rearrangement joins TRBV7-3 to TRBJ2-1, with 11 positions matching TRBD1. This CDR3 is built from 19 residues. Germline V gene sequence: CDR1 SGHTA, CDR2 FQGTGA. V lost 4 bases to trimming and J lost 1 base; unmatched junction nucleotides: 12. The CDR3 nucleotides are TGTGCCAGCAGCTCCGGGACAGGGGGTATGTCCCAGTCCTACAATGAGCAGTTCTTC. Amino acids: CASSSGTGGMSQSYNEQFF.

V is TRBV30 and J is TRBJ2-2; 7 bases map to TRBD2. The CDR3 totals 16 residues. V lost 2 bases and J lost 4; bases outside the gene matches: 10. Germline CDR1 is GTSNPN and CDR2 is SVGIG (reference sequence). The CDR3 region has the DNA TGTGCCTGGAGTCTTCCTAGCGGAACATTCACCGGGGAGCTGTTTTTT. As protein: CAWSLPSGTFTGELFF.

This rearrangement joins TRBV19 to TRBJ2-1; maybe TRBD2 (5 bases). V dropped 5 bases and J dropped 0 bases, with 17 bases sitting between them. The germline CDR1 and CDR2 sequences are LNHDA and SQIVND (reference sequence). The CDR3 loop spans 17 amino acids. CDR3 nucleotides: TGTGCCAGTAGTCCCCTATGGGGAGTGGGCTCCTACAATGAGCAGTTCTTC. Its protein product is CASSPLWGVGSYNEQFF.

This CDR3 is CASSSGGSGGEQFF. The CDR3 bases are TGCGCCAGCAGCTCGGGGGGTAGCGGGGGTGAGCAGTTCTTC. The chain is built from TRBV5-1 and TRBJ2-1, with TRBD2 matching over 9 bases. Losses at the gene ends were 3 bases for V and 9 bases for J; bases not matched to a gene: 7. The germline CDR1 and CDR2 sequences are SGHRS and YFSETQ. The CDR3 length is 14 residues. Full variable domain (rest looked up from reference TRBV5-1 and TRBJ2-1): KAGVTQTPRYLIKTRGQQVTLSCSPISGHRSVSWYQQTPGQGLQFLFEYFSETQRNKGNFPGRFSGRQFSNSRSEMNVSTLELGDSALYLCASSSGGSGGEQFFGPGTRLTVL.

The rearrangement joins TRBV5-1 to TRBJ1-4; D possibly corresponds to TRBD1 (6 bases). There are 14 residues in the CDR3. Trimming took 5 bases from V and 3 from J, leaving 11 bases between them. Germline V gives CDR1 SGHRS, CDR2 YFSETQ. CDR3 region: CASSDGGPNEKLFF. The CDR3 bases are TGCGCCAGCAGTGATGGGGGCCCTAATGAAAAACTGTTTTTT.

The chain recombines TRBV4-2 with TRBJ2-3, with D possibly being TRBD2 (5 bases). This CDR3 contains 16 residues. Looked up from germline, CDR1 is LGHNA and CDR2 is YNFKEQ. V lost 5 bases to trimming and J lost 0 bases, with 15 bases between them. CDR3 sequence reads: CASSYSEITSTDTQYF. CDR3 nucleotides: TGTGCCAGCAGCTATAGCGAGATTACTAGCACAGATACGCAGTATTTT.

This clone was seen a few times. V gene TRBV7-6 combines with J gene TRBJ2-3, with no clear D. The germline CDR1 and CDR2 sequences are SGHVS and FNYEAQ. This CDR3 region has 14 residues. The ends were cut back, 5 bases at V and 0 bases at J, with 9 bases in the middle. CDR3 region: CASSTPGSTDTQYF. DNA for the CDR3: TGTGCCAGCAGCACCCCGGGTAGCACAGATACGCAGTATTTT.

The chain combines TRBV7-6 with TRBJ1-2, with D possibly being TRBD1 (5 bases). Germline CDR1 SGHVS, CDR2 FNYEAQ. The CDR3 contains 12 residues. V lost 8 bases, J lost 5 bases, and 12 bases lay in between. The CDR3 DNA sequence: TGTGCCAGCGGGGCCCAAGGGTATGGCTACACCTTC. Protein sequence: CASGAQGYGYTF.

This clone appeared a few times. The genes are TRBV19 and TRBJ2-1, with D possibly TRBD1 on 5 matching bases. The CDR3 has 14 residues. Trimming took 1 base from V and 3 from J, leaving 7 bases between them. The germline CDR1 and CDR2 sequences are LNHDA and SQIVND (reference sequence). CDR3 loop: CASSIGQGYNEQFF. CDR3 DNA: TGTGCCAGTAGTATAGGGCAGGGCTACAATGAGCAGTTCTTC.

The CDR3 spells CASSQVEGNPEAFF. CDR3 DNA: TGTGCCAGCAGCCAAGTTGAGGGAAATCCTGAAGCTTTCTTT. The chain recombines TRBV14 with TRBJ1-1; D remains ambiguous. Trimming cost V 1 base and J 6 bases, with 12 bases left between them. CDR1 and CDR2 from the germline V gene are SGHDN and FVKESK. The CDR3 extends over 14 amino acids.

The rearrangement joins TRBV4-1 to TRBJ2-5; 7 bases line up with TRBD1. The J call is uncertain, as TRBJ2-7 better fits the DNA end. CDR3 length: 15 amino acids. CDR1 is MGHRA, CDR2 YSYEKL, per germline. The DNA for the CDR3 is TGCGCCAGCAGCCAAGTTCAGGGGGTTTTAGACGAGCAGTACTTC. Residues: CASSQVQGVLDEQYF.

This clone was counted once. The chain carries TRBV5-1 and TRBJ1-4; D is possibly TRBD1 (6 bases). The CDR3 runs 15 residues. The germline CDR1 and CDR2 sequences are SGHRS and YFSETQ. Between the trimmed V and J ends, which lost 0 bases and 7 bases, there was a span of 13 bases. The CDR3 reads CASSLGAGAGEKLFF. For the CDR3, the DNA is TGCGCCAGCAGCTTGGGGGCAGGGGCCGGTGAAAAACTGTTTTTT.

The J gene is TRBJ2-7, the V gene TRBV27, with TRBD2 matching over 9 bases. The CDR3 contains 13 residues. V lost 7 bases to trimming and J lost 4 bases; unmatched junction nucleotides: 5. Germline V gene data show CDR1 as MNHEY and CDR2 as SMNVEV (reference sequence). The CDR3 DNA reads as TGTGCCAGCACCGGGACTAGCAGTTACGAGCAGTACTTC. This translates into CASTGTSSYEQYF.

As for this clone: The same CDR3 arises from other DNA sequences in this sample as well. The CDR3 sequence is CASSVGQSNTEAFF. CDR3 DNA: TGTGCCAGCAGCGTAGGACAGTCGAACACTGAAGCTTTCTTT. The chain couples TRBV9 to TRBJ1-1, with D tentatively TRBD1 (5 bases). The CDR3 runs to 14 residues. Germline lookup yields CDR1 SGDLS and CDR2 YYNGEE. The V and J ends lost 0 bases and 1 base respectively, with 7 bases between them. Based on the CDR3 plus reference TRBV9 and TRBJ1-1, the full variable domain is DSGVTQTPKHLITATGQRVTLRCSPRSGDLSVYWYQQSLDQGLQFLIQYYNGEERAKGNILERFSAQQFPDLHSELNLSSLELGDSALYFCASSVGQSNTEAFFGQGTRLTVV.

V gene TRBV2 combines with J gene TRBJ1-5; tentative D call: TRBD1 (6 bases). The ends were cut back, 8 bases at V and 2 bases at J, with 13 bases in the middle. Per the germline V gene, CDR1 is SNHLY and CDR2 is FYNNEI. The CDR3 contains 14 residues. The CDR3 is CASAGEKGNQPQHF. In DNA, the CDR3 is TGTGCCAGCGCAGGGGAGAAGGGCAATCAGCCCCAGCATTTT. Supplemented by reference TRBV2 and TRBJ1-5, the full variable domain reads EPEVTQTPSHQVTQMGQEVILRCVPISNHLYFYWYRQILGQKVEFLVSFYNNEISEKSEIFDDQFSVERPDGSNFTLKIRSTKLEDSAMYFCASAGEKGNQPQHFGDGTRLSIL.

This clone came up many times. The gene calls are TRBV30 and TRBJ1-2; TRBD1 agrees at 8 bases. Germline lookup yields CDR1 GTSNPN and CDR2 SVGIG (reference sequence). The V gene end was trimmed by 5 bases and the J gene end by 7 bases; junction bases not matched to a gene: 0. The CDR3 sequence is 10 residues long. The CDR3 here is CAWDRGGYTF. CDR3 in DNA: TGTGCCTGGGACAGGGGTGGCTACACCTTC.

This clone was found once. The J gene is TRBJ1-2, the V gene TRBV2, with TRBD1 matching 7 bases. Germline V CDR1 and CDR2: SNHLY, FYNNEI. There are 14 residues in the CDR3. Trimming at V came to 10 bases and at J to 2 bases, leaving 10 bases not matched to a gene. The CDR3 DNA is TGTGCCACCTCGTTCTCGGGACAGAACTATGGCTACACCTTC. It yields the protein CATSFSGQNYGYTF. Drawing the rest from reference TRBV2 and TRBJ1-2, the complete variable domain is EPEVTQTPSHQVTQMGQEVILRCVPISNHLYFYWYRQILGQKVEFLVSFYNNEISEKSEIFDDQFSVERPDGSNFTLKIRSTKLEDSAMYFCATSFSGQNYGYTFGSGTRLTVV.

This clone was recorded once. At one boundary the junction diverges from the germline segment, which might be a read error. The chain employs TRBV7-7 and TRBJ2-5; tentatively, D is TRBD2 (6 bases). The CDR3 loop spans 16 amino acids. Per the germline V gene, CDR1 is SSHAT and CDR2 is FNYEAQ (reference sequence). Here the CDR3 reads CASSLGPIGGGETQYF. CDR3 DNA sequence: TGTGCTAGCAGCTTAGGACCTATCGGGGGAGGAGAGACCCAGTACTTC.